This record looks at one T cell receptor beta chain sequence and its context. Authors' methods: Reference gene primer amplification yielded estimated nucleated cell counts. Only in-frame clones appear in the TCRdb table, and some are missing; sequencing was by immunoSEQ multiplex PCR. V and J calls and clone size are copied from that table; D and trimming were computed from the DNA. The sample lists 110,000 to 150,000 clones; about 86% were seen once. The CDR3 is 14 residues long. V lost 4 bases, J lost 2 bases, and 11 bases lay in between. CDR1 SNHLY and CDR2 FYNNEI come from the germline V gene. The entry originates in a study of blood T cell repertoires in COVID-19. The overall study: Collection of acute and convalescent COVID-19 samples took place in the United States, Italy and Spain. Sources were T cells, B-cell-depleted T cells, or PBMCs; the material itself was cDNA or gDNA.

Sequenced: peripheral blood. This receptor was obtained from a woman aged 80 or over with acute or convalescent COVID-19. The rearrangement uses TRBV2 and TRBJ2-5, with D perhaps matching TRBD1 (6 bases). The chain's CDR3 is CASSADRSQETQYF. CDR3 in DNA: TGTGCCAGCAGTGCAGACAGGAGTCAAGAGACCCAGTACTTC.